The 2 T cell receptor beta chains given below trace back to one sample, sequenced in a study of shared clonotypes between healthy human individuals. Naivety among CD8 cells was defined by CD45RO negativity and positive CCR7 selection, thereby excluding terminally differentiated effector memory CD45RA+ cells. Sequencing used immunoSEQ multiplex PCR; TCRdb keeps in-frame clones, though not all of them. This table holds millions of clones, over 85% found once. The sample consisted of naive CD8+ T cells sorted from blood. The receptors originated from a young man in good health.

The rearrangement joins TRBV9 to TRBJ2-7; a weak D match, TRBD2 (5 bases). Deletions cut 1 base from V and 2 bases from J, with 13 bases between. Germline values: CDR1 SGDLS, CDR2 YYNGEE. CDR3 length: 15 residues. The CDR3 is CASSVTPSSPYEQYF. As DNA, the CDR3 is TGTGCCAGCAGCGTAACCCCTAGCAGCCCCTACGAGCAGTACTTC.

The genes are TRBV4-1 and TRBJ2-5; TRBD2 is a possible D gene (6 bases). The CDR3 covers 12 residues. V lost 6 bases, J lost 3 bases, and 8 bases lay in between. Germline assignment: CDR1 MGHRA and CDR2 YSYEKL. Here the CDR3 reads CASRGEEETQYF. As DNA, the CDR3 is TGCGCCAGCAGGGGGGAGGAAGAGACCCAGTACTTC.